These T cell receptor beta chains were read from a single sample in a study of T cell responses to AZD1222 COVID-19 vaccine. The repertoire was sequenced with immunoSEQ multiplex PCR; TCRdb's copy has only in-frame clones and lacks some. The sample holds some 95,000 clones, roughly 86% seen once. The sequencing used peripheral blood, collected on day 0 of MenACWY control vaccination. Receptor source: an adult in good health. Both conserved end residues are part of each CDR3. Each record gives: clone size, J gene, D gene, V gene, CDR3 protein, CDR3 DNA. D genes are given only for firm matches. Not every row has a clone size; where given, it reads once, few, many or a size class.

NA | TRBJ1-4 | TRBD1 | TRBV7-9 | CASSFTGAEEKLFF | TGTGCCAGCAGCTTTACAGGGGCAGAGGAAAAACTGTTTTTT
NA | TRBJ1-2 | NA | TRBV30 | CAWRSGGDYGYTF | TGTGCCTGGAGATCCGGGGGCGACTATGGCTACACCTTC
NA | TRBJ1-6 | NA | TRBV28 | CASSPTGYNSPLHF | TGTGCCAGCAGCCCGACAGGTTATAATTCACCCCTCCACTTT
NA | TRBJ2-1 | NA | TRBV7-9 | CASSLGPERSSYNEQFF | TGTGCCAGCAGCTTAGGGCCAGAGCGGAGCTCCTACAATGAGCAGTTCTTC
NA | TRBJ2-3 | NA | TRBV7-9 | CASSPPGTLRDTQYF | TGTGCCAGCAGCCCACCCGGGACCTTAAGAGATACGCAGTATTTT
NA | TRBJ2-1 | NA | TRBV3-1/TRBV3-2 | CASSDFRGPYNEQFF | TGTGCCAGCAGCGACTTCAGGGGTCCCTACAATGAGCAGTTCTTC
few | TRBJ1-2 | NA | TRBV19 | CASSIGSTGSTGYTF | TGTGCCAGTAGTATTGGGTCCACAGGGAGTACCGGCTACACCTTC
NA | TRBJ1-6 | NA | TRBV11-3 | CASSLRRGDSPLHF | TGTGCCAGCAGCTTACGGAGGGGAGATTCACCCCTCCACTTT
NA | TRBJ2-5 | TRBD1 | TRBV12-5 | CASGLTGAAQTQYF | TGTGCTAGTGGTTTGACAGGGGCTGCCCAGACCCAGTACTTC
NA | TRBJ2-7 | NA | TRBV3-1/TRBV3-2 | CASSLAAEQYF | TGTGCCAGCAGCCTCGCTGCGGAGCAGTACTTC
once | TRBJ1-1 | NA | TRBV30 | CAWSAGNTEAFF | TGTGCCTGGAGTGCTGGGAACACTGAAGCTTTCTTT
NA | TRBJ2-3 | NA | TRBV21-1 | CASSKRPSGGWRVVTDTQYF | TGTGCCAGCAGCAAAAGGCCTAGCGGGGGGTGGCGGGTGGTCACAGATACGCAGTATTTT
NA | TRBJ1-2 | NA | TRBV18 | CASSLTDNYGYTF | TGTGCCAGCTCATTGACAGATAACTATGGCTACACCTTC
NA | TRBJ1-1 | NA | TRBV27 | CASSFGGLGDTEAFF | TGTGCCAGCAGTTTCGGTGGGTTGGGGGACACTGAAGCTTTCTTT
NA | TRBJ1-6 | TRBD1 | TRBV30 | CAWRPPLTGSPLHF | TGTGCCTGGCGGCCTCCCCTGACAGGGTCTCCCCTCCACTTT
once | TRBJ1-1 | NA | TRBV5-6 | CASSTPTYFAEAFF | TGTGCCAGCAGCACCCCAACATATTTCGCTGAAGCTTTCTTT
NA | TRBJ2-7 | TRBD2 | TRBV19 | CASSRPGGYEQYF | TGTGCCAGTAGTAGGCCGGGAGGCTACGAGCAGTACTTC
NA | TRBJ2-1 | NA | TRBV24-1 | CATSDLYSNEQFF | TGTGCCACCAGTGATTTGTACTCTAATGAGCAGTTCTTC
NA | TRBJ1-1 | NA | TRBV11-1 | CASSLPGADTEAFF | TGTGCCAGCAGCTTGCCGGGGGCGGACACTGAAGCTTTCTTT
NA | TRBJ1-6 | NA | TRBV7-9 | CASSLGGRLNSPLHF | TGTGCCAGCAGCTTGGGAGGCAGGCTTAATTCACCCCTCCACTTT
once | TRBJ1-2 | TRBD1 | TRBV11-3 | CASSPGQGRRKPYAGYTF | TGTGCCAGCAGCCCGGGACAGGGGCGACGTAAACCATATGCTGGCTACACCTTC
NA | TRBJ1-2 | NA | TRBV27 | CASRDPGTLYGYTF | TGTGCCAGCAGGGACCCCGGGACACTCTATGGCTACACCTTC
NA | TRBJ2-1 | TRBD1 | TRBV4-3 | CASSQGQGAYEQFF | TGCGCCAGCAGCCAAGGACAGGGGGCGTATGAGCAGTTCTTC
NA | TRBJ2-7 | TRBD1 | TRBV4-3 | CASSQEPTGGSYEQYF | TGCGCCAGCAGCCAAGAACCGACAGGGGGCTCCTACGAGCAGTACTTC
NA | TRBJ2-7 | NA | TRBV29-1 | CSVTFTGEQYF | TGCAGCGTTACTTTCACGGGCGAGCAGTACTTC
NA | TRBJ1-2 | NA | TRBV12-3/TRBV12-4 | CASSPDPTGYTF | TGTGCCAGCAGTCCAGACCCTACTGGCTACACCTTC
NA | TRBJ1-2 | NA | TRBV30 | CAWTRTDLLIGGYTF | TGTGCCTGGACCAGGACCGATCTTTTAATAGGGGGCTACACCTTC
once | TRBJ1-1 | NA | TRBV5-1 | CASSFEGGRTEAFF | TGCGCCAGCAGCTTTGAGGGGGGGCGTACTGAAGCTTTCTTT
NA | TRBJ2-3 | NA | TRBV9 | CASSVARGISTDTQYF | TGTGCCAGCAGCGTAGCACGGGGGATTAGCACAGATACGCAGTATTTT
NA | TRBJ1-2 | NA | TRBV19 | CASSIPDGTYGYTF | TGTGCCAGTAGTATCCCCGACGGAACCTATGGCTACACCTTC
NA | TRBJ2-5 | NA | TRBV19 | CASSGHSQGLRTQYF | TGTGCCAGTAGTGGCCACTCACAGGGTTTGCGTACCCAGTACTTC
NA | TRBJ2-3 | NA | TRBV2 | CAAKTSPADTQYF | TGTGCCGCGAAGACTAGTCCTGCAGATACGCAGTATTTT
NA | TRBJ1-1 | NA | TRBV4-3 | CASSQDRHLTEAFF | TGCGCCAGCAGCCAAGATCGACACCTCACTGAAGCTTTCTTT